The TCR beta chain described here comes from a study of blood T cell repertoires in COVID-19. This clone came up a few times. The CDR3 is 14 amino acids. Trimming shortened V by 5 bases and J by 5 bases, and 13 bases separated the two germline ends. From germline, CDR1 is SEHNR and CDR2 FQNEAQ (reference sequence). The protocol was immunoSEQ multiplex PCR, while the TCRdb copy is restricted to in-frame clones and leaves out a portion. The data show tens of thousands of clones, with 82% seen just once and around 19% held by the top ten. The sample taken for sequencing was peripheral blood. This chain links TRBV7-9 with TRBJ1-5, with a possible D match to TRBD1 (5 bases). The source is a human donor in a cohort sampled during active COVID-19. CDR3 region: CASSPDSRDQPQHF. The CDR3 region has the DNA TGTGCCAGCAGCCCAGACAGTCGGGATCAGCCCCAGCATTTT.